Listed below are T cell receptor beta chains from one sample, sequenced in a study of cytomegalovirus exposure and HLA in healthy donors. The protocol was immunoSEQ multiplex PCR, while the TCRdb copy is restricted to in-frame clones and leaves out a portion. The sample contains approximately 190,000 clones, more than 70% of which appear only once. Sequenced sample: PBMCs. The receptors were sampled from a man aged 40-49 years in good health and CMV-seropositive. The conserved cysteine and the conserved F or W are not part of the CDR3 here. Size values are once, few and many counts, or a class for expanded clones, and some rows have none.

. TRBV4-1 ASSQQGLTRYEQY
. TRBV6-5 ASTQGSPDTQY
. TRBV27 ASSLNPGVNTEAF
few TRBV7-3 ASSLTGYGTANTEAF
. TRBV14 ASSPERDYGYT
. TRBV11-3 ASSLGGKSSYEQY
. TRBV5-1 ASRTTGGPYNEQF
. TRBV5-4 ASSLTSGSADEQF
. TRBV19 ASSTGGQGAFGLDTGELF
once TRBV18 ASSPRGHTSGANVLT
. TRBV5-1 ASSLGVTSGSRGAGEQY
. TRBV7-9 ASSASGKPGLYEQY
. TRBV28 ASSTGGTEAF
. TRBV6-5 ASSYNGQGAEKLF
few TRBV6-5 ASSERGKPQH
few TRBV5-6 ASSAPSGAETQY
. TRBV7-2 ASSRGRTDTQY
. TRBV9 ASQRAGANVLT
. TRBV15 ASGQGGKSTDTQY
once TRBV9 ASSVASGSVDEQY
. TRBV2 AIFPGQLTGNTIY
. TRBV6-1 ASSVPWDRGHSGANVLT
. TRBV7-9 ASSLAPGSTYGYT
few TRBV5-4 ASSAALASSYNEQF
. TRBV18 ASSPTGTGTGELF
. TRBV7-9 ASSRGLAGKTNTGELF
. TRBV7-2 ASSLASTAGRVLSYEQY
few TRBV7-3 ASSGLAGGEQF
. TRBV6-6 ASRMDISTGELF
. TRBV7-8 ASSLLSGGPSGELF
few TRBV10-3 ATSPTQETQY
. TRBV4-2 ASSQTSGGYNEQF
. TRBV5-5 ASSLAPGMPDQPQH
. TRBV19 ASRRRTGNVDHEQF
few TRBV2 ASSEATDRDVQPQH
. TRBV28 ASSMGGGRGEQY
. TRBV6-1 ASSAGTLLYQPQH
few TRBV2 ASSPWGEIVMNTEAF
. TRBV6-6 ASRPGSTNEKLF
. TRBV6-1 ASIGDYNQPQH
. TRBV9 ASSVGAELSYEQY
. TRBV6-1 ASRQFAGSYEQY
. TRBV19 ASRDRVNQPQH
once TRBV7-7 ASSIREGLETQY
. TRBV6-6 ASSYSGKGANVLT
. TRBV28 ASSIQRADEQF
. TRBV5-1 ASLREPSSYNEQF
. TRBV11-2 ASSLDFGTDTQY
. TRBV5-1 ASSLRTGDSGNTIY
. TRBV7-8 ASSFASGGDEQY
. TRBV9 ASSVAGYTDTQY
few TRBV9 ASSVRQGDNSPLH
. TRBV4-3 ASSQDRGVGANVLT
. TRBV9 ASSNTDTQY
few TRBV25-1 ASSEPGTGAYEQY
. TRBV6-5 ASSYSAGVASYEQY